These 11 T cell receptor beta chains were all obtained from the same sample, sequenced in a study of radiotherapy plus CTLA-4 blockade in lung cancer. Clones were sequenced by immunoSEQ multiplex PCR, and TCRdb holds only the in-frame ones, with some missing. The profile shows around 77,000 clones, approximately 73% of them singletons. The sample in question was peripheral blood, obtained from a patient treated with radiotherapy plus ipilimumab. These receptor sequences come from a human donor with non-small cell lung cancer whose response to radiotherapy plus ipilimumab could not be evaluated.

CDR3 DNA: TGTGCCAGTAGTCCTCTGGGACTAGCGGAGAATCAAGAGACCCAGTACTTC. This codes for CASSPLGLAENQETQYF. The chain recombines TRBV19 with TRBJ2-5, with TRBD2 matching over 11 bases. V dropped 5 bases and J dropped 2; count of bases not matched to a gene: 10. Per the germline V gene, CDR1 is LNHDA and CDR2 is SQIVND (reference sequence). The CDR3 has 17 residues.

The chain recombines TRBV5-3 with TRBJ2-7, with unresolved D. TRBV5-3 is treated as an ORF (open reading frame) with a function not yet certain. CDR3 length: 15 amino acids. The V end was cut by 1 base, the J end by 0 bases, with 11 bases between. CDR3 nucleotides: TGTGCCAGAAGCTTGACGGCAAGGAGCTCCTACGAGCAGTACTTC. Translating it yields CARSLTARSSYEQYF.

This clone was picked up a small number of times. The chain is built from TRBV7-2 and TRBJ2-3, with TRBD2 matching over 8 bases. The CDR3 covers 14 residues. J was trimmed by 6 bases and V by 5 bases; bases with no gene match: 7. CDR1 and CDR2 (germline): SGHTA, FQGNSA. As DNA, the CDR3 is TGTGCCAGCAGCCCCGGACTAGCCGTGGATACGCAGTATTTT. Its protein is CASSPGLAVDTQYF.

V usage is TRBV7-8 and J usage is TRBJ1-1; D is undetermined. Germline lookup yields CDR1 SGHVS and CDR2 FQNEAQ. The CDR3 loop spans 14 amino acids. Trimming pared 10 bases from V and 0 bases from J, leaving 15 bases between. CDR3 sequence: CATQVRNLNTEAFF. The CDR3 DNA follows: TGTGCCACCCAGGTCCGGAATTTGAACACTGAAGCTTTCTTT.

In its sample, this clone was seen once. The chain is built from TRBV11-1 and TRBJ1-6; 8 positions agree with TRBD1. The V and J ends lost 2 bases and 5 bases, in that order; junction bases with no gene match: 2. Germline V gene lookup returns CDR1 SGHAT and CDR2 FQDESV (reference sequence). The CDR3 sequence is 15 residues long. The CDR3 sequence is CASSLQQGDNSPLHF. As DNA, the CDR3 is TGTGCCAGCAGCTTACAACAGGGGGATAATTCACCCCTCCACTTT.

The CDR3 nucleotides are TGCGCCAGCAGTCAATTACGGGGGTGGGAAAAACTGTTTTTT. Translating gives CASSQLRGWEKLFF. This chain connects TRBV23-1 to TRBJ1-4; possibly TRBD1 for D (5 bases). TRBV23-1 is filed as an ORF, its function uncertain. CDR3 length equals 14 residues. V lost 1 base, J lost 8 bases, and 11 bases lay in between.

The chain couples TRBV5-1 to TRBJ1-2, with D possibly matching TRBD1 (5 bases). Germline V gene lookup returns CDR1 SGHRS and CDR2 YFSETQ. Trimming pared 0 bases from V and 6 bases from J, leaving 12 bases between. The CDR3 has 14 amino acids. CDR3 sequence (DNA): TGCGCCAGCAGCTTGGACAGGTGGAAGGATGGCTACACCTTC. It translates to CASSLDRWKDGYTF.

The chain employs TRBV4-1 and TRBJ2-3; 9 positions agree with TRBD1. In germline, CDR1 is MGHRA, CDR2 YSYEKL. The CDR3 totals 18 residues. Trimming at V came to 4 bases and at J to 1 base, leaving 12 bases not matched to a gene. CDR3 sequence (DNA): TGCGCCAGCAGCCGACGATTTGAGACAGGGGGTGGCACAGATACGCAGTATTTT. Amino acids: CASSRRFETGGGTDTQYF.

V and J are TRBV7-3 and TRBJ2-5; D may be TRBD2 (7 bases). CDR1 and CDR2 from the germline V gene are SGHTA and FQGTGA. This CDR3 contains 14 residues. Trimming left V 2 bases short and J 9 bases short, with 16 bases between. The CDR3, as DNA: TGTGCCAGCAGCTTAGCGGGGGCGGCTCGGGCCCAGTACTTC. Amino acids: CASSLAGAARAQYF. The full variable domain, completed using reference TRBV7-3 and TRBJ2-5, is GAGVSQTPSNKVTEKGKYVELRCDPISGHTALYWYRQSLGQGPEFLIYFQGTGAADDSGLPNDRFFAVRPEGSVSTLKIQRTERGDSAVYLCASSLAGAARAQYFGPGTRLLVL.

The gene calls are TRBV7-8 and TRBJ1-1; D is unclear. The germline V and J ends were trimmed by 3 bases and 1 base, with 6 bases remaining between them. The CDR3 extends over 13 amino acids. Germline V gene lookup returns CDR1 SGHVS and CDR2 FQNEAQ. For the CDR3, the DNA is TGTGCCAGCAGCTTTGACACGAACACTGAAGCTTTCTTT. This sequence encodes CASSFDTNTEAFF.

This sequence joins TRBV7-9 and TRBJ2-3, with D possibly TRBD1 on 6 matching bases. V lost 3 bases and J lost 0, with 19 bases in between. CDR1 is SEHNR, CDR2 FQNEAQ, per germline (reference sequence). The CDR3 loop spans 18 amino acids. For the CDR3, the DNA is TGTGCCAGCAGCTTTCGTCCGACGACAGGCCGTAGCACAGATACGCAGTATTTT. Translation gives CASSFRPTTGRSTDTQYF.